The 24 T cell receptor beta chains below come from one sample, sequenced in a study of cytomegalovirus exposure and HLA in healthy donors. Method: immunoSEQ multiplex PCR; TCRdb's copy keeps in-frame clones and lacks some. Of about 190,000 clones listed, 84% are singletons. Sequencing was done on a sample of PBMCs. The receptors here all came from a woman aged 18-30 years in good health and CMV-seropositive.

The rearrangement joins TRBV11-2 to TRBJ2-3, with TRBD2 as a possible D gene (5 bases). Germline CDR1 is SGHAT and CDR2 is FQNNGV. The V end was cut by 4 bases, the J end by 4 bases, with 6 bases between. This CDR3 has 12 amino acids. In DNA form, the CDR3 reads TGTGCCAGCAGCTCACTAGCAGATACGCAGTATTTT. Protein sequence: CASSSLADTQYF. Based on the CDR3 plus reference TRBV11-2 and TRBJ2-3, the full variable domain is EAGVAQSPRYKIIEKRQSVAFWCNPISGHATLYWYQQILGQGPKLLIQFQNNGVVDDSQLPKDRFSAERLKGVDSTLKIQPAKLEDSAVYLCASSSLADTQYFGPGTRLTVL.

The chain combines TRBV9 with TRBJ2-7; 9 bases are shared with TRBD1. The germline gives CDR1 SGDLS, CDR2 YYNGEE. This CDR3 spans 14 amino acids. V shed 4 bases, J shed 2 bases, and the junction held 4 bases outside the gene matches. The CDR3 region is CASSPRQGAYEQYF. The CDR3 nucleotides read TGTGCCAGCAGCCCCAGACAGGGGGCCTACGAGCAGTACTTC.

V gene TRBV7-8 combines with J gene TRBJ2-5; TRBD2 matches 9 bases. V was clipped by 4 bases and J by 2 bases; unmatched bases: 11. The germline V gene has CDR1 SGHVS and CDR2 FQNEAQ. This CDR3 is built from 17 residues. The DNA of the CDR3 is TGTGCCAGCAGCTCCCAGCGGGGGGCCGAGCTACAAGAGACCCAGTACTTC. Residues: CASSSQRGAELQETQYF.

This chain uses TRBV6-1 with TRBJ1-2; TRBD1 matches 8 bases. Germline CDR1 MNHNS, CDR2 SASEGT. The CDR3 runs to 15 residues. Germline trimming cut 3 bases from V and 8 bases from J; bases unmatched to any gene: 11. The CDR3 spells CASSEPSGTGRGYTF. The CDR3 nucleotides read TGTGCCAGCAGTGAGCCTTCTGGGACAGGACGGGGCTACACCTTC.

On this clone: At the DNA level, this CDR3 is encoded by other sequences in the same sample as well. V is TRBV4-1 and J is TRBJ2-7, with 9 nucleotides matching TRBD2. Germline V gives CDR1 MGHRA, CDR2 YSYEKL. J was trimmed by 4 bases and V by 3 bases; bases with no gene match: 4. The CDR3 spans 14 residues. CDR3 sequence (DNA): TGCGCCAGCAGCCAGGTTAGCGGGGGTTACGAGCAGTACTTC. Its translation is CASSQVSGGYEQYF.

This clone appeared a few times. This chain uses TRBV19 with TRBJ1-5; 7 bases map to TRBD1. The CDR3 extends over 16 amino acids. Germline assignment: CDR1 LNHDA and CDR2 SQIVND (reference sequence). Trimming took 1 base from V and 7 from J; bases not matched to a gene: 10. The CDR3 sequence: CASSIGGGVGAQPQHF. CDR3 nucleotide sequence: TGTGCCAGTAGTATAGGAGGGGGCGTAGGGGCGCAGCCCCAGCATTTT. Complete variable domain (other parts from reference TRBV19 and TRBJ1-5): DGGITQSPKYLFRKEGQNVTLSCEQNLNHDAMYWYRQDPGQGLRLIYYSQIVNDFQKGDIAEGYSVSREKKESFPLTVTSAQKNPTAFYLCASSIGGGVGAQPQHFGDGTRLSIL.

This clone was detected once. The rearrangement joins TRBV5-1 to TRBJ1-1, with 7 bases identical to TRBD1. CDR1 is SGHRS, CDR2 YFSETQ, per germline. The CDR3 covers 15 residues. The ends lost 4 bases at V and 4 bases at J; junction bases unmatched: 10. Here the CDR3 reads CASSEQGQGPTEAFF. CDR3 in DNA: TGCGCCAGCAGCGAACAGGGGCAGGGGCCCACTGAAGCTTTCTTT.

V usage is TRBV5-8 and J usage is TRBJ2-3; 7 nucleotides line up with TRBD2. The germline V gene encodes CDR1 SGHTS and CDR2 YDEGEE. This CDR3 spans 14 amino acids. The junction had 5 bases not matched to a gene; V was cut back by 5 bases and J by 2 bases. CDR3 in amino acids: CASSRAGPTDTQYF. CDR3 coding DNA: TGTGCCAGCAGTAGAGCGGGGCCCACAGATACGCAGTATTTT.

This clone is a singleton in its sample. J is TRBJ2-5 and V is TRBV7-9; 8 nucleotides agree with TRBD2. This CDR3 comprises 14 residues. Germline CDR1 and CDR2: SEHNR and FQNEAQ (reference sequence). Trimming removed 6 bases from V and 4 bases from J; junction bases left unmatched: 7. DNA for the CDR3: TGTGCCAGCAGAAGTAGCGGGGAGGGAGAGACCCAGTACTTC. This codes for CASRSSGEGETQYF.

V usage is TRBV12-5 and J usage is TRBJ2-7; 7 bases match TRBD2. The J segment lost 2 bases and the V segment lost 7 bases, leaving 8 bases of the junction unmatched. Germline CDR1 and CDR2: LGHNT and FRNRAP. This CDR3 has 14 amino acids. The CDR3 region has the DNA TGTGCTAGTGAGGGAGGGTTCCCTCCCTACGAGCAGTACTTC. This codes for CASEGGFPPYEQYF.

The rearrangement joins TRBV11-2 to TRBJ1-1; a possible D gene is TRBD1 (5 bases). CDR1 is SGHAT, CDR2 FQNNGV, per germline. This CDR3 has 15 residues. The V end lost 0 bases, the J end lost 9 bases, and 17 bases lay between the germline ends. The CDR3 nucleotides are TGTGCCAGCAGCTTAGACGGATTCGGCAGGGCCAAAGCTTTCTTT. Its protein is CASSLDGFGRAKAFF.

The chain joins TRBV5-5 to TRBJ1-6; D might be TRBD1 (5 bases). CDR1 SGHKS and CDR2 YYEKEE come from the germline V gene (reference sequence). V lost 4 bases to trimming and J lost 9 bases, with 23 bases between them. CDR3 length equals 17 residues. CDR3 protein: CASSPLPKGQGGSPLHF. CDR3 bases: TGTGCCAGCAGCCCCTTGCCCAAAGGGCAGGGAGGTTCACCCCTCCACTTT.

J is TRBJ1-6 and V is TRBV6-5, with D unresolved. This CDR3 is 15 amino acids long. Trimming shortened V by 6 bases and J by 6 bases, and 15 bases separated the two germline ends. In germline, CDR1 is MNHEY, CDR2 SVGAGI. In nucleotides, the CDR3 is TGTGCCAGCAGCACAAAGGACTTCATTAATTCACCCCTCCACTTT. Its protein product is CASSTKDFINSPLHF.

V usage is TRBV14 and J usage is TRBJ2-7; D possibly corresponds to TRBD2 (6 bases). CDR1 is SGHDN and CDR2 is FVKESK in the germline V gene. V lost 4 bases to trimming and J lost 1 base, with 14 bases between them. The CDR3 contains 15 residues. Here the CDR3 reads CASSRLVALSYEQYF. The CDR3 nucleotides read TGTGCCAGCAGCCGACTAGTCGCACTGTCCTACGAGCAGTACTTC.

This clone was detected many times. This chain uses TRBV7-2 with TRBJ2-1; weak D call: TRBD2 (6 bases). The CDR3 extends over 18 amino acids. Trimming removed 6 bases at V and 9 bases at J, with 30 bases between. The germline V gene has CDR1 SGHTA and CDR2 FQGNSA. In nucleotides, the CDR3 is TGTGCCAGCAGTCAGGGCCCCAGGTTCGGGAGATGGCCCCGTGAGCAGTTCTTC. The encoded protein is CASSQGPRFGRWPREQFF.

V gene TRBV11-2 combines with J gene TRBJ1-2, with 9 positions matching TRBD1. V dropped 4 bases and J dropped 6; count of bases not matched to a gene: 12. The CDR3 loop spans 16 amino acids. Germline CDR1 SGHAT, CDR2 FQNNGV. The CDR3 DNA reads TGTGCCAGCAGCTCAATACAGGGGGCCCCAAGGGATGGCTACACCTTC. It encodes CASSSIQGAPRDGYTF.

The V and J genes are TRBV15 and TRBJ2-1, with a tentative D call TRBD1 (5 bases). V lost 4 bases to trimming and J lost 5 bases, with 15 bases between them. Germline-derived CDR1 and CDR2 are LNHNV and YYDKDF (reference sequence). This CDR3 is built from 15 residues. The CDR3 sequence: CATSNVFDSDNEQFF. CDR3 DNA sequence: TGTGCCACCAGCAATGTGTTCGACAGCGACAATGAGCAGTTCTTC.

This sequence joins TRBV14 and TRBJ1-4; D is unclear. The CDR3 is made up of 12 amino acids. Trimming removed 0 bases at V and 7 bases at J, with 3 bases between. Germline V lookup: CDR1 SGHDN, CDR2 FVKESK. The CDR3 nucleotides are TGTGCCAGCAGCCAAGATCTTGAAAAACTGTTTTTT. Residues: CASSQDLEKLFF.

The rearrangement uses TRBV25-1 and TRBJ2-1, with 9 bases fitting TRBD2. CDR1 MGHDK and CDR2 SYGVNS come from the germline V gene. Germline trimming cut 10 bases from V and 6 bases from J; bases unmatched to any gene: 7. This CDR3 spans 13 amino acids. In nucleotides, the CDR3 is TGTGCCACCGGGGGACTAGCTGGCAATGAGCAGTTCTTC. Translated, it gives CATGGLAGNEQFF.

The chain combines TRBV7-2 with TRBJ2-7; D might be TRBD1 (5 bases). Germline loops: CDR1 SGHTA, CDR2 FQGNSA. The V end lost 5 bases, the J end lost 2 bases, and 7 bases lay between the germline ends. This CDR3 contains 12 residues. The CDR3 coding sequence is TGTGCCAGCAGCCCGGACACCTACGAGCAGTACTTC. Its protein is CASSPDTYEQYF.

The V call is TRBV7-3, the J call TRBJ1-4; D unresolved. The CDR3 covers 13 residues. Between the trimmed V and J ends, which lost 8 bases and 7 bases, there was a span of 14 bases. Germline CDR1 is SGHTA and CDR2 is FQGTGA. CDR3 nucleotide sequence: TGTGCCAGCTCGTCGGGATGGGGTGAAAAACTGTTTTTT. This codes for CASSSGWGEKLFF. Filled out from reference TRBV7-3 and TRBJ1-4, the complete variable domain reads GAGVSQTPSNKVTEKGKYVELRCDPISGHTALYWYRQSLGQGPEFLIYFQGTGAADDSGLPNDRFFAVRPEGSVSTLKIQRTERGDSAVYLCASSSGWGEKLFFGSGTQLSVL.

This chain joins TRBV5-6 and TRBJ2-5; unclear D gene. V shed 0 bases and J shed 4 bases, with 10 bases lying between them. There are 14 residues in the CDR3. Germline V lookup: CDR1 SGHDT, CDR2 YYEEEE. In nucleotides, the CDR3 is TGTGCCAGCAGCTTGGTTGGGTCGGGAGAGACCCAGTACTTC. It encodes CASSLVGSGETQYF.

The CDR3 region is CASSVQTGVNSPLHF. DNA of the CDR3: TGTGCCAGCAGCGTCCAGACAGGGGTGAATTCACCCCTCCACTTT. The chain is built from TRBV9 and TRBJ1-6; 8 nucleotides agree with TRBD1. The V gene end was trimmed by 2 bases and the J gene end by 7 bases; junction bases not matched to a gene: 5. CDR3 length equals 15 residues. Germline V gene data show CDR1 as SGDLS and CDR2 as YYNGEE.

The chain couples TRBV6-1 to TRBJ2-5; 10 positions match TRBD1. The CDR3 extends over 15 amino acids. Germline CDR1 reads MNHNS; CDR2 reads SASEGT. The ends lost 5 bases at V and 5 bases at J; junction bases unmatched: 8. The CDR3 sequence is CASSQRTGGWETQYF. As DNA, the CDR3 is TGTGCCAGCAGTCAAAGGACAGGGGGTTGGGAGACCCAGTACTTC.